The 18 T cell receptor beta chains below all came from one sample that was sequenced in a study of T-cell memory formation after mild COVID-19. TCRdb analysed the 5' RACE reads with MiXCR anew, one entry per CDR3 protein. The table has 430,000 or so distinct CDR3 sequences, 25% seen once; the top ten hold around 13%. What was sequenced was PBMCs or a T cell subset sorted from them (not recorded which). These receptors were taken from an adult woman who had mild COVID-19 (a few samples of this study predate the infection). Cell type and time point are not known.

The rearrangement links TRBV18 to TRBJ2-2; TRBD1 or TRBD2 may be the D gene (5 bases each). This CDR3 has 16 amino acids. Germline CDR1 and CDR2: KGHSH and LQKENI. The ends were cut back, 3 bases at V and 4 bases at J, with 15 bases in the middle. The CDR3: CASSPRPGPSTGELFF. The CDR3 bases are TGTGCCAGCTCACCCCGGCCGGGACCCTCCACCGGGGAGCTGTTTTTT.

The V call is TRBV24-1, the J call TRBJ2-2; 8 nucleotides match TRBD1. The V gene's germline CDR1 is KGHDR and CDR2 SFDVKD. This CDR3 has 13 residues. V shed 7 bases, J shed 3 bases, and the junction held 0 bases outside the gene matches. The CDR3 here is CATRTGDTGELFF. The CDR3, as DNA: TGTGCCACCAGGACAGGGGACACCGGGGAGCTGTTTTTT.

The J gene is TRBJ2-5, the V gene TRBV20-1, with 7 positions matching TRBD2. Trimming took 5 bases from V and 10 from J; bases not matched to a gene: 7. CDR1 DFQATT and CDR2 SNEGSKA come from the germline V gene (reference sequence). This CDR3 region has 11 residues. In DNA form, the CDR3 reads TGCAGTGCTCGGGACTACCGACACCAGTACTTC. This encodes CSARDYRHQYF.

The rearrangement uses TRBV5-5 and TRBJ2-7, with D possibly being TRBD1 (6 bases). The CDR3 is 16 amino acids. Trimming pared 3 bases from V and 0 bases from J, leaving 16 bases between. Germline V gene sequence: CDR1 SGHKS, CDR2 YYEKEE (reference sequence). The CDR3 DNA sequence: TGTGCCAGCAGCTCGATGACAGGTTTTAGCTCCTACGAGCAGTACTTC. Protein: CASSSMTGFSSYEQYF.

This clonotype has a handful of counts. The chain is built from TRBV27 and TRBJ2-1, with D possibly called TRBD1 or TRBD2 (5 bases each). The CDR3 is 15 amino acids. Germline assignment: CDR1 MNHEY and CDR2 SMNVEV (reference sequence). Trimming removed 2 bases from V and 6 bases from J, with 14 bases in between. DNA of the CDR3: TGTGCCAGCAGTTTACTGGGTAGGGGAGCCAATGAGCAGTTCTTC. It translates to CASSLLGRGANEQFF.

The chain links TRBV5-1 to TRBJ2-7, with 13 bases aligning to TRBD2. Germline assignment: CDR1 SGHRS and CDR2 YFSETQ. This CDR3 region has 16 residues. V lost 0 bases to trimming and J lost 2 bases; unmatched junction nucleotides: 2. CDR3 sequence: CASSLAGTSGTYEQYF. DNA of the CDR3: TGCGCCAGCAGCTTGGCCGGGACTAGCGGGACCTACGAGCAGTACTTC.

This clonotype has a handful of counts. The V and J genes are TRBV20-1 and TRBJ2-7, with D perhaps TRBD1 (6 bases). V lost 5 bases and J lost 3, with 14 bases in between. The germline gives CDR1 DFQATT, CDR2 SNEGSKA (reference sequence). The CDR3 is 13 residues long. CDR3 sequence: CSAVEQGVYEQYF. Written as DNA, the CDR3 is TGCAGTGCTGTAGAACAGGGAGTCTACGAGCAGTACTTC.

The chain combines TRBV5-1 with TRBJ1-2; D uncertain. The germline V and J ends were trimmed by 2 bases and 0 bases, with 11 bases remaining between them. The germline V gene encodes CDR1 SGHRS and CDR2 YFSETQ. There are 15 residues in the CDR3. CDR3 DNA: TGCGCCAGCAGCTTTGGAGAATACACTAACTATGGCTACACCTTC. Translating gives CASSFGEYTNYGYTF.

This clonotype was picked up a small number of times. The chain employs TRBV14 and TRBJ2-3, with 8 bases lining up with TRBD1. V gave up 4 bases and J gave up 1 base; unmatched junction bases: 7. The CDR3 spans 16 residues. Germline values: CDR1 SGHDN, CDR2 FVKESK. The CDR3 nucleotides are TGTGCCAGCAGCCCATTCCAGGGGGCGGGCACAGATACGCAGTATTTT. It codes for CASSPFQGAGTDTQYF.

The chain is built from TRBV7-6 and TRBJ1-3, with 8 nucleotides matching TRBD1. Germline loops: CDR1 SGHVS, CDR2 FNYEAQ. V was clipped by 5 bases and J by 0 bases; unmatched bases: 9. This CDR3 is built from 17 residues. The CDR3 region has the DNA TGTGCCAGCAGCGAAAGGACAGGGCGTTCCTCTGGAAACACCATATATTTT. This translates into CASSERTGRSSGNTIYF.

The chain is built from TRBV29-1 and TRBJ2-1; TRBD2 matches 12 bases. Looked up from germline, CDR1 is SQVTM and CDR2 is ANQGSEA. Losses at the gene ends were 2 bases for V and 4 bases for J; bases not matched to a gene: 15. The CDR3 is 19 amino acids. CDR3 sequence: CSVETGTSGRPEEYNEQFF. CDR3 nucleotide sequence: TGCAGCGTTGAAACCGGGACTAGCGGGCGCCCGGAAGAGTACAATGAGCAGTTCTTC.

The sample holds a few counts of this clonotype. This rearrangement joins TRBV19 to TRBJ2-1, with TRBD2 matching over 8 bases. Unmatched junction bases numbered 9, after V lost 5 bases and J lost 9 bases. The CDR3 runs 14 residues. The germline CDR1 and CDR2 sequences are LNHDA and SQIVND (reference sequence). The CDR3 coding sequence is TGTGCCAGTAGTTTCCCAGCGGGAGTGGGTGAGCAGTTCTTC. Its protein product is CASSFPAGVGEQFF.

This clonotype was seen more than once but under ten times. V usage is TRBV15 and J usage is TRBJ2-7; TRBD1 aligns across 10 bases. This CDR3 region has 19 residues. The J segment lost 0 bases and the V segment lost 1 base, leaving 12 bases of the junction unmatched. Looked up from germline, CDR1 is LNHNV and CDR2 is YYDKDF (reference sequence). The CDR3 DNA reads TGTGCCACCAGCAGAGTCCTACTCACCGGGACAGGGGTCTCCTACGAGCAGTACTTC. Its protein is CATSRVLLTGTGVSYEQYF.

This clonotype has ten or more counts. V and J are TRBV4-2 and TRBJ2-5; D perhaps matches TRBD1 (5 bases). V was clipped by 2 bases and J by 6 bases, with 16 bases between them. The germline CDR1 and CDR2 sequences are LGHNA and YNFKEQ. This CDR3 has 15 amino acids. CDR3 protein: CASSQPVGDQKTQYF. Here the CDR3 DNA reads TGTGCCAGCAGCCAACCCGTAGGGGATCAAAAGACCCAGTACTTC.

This clonotype has a handful of counts. V usage is TRBV5-1 and J usage is TRBJ2-7, with unresolved D. Trimming pared 0 bases from V and 0 bases from J, leaving 10 bases between. Germline CDR1 and CDR2: SGHRS and YFSETQ. This CDR3 is built from 15 residues. In DNA form, the CDR3 reads TGCGCCAGCAGCTTGGAGCCAGAATTCTCCTACGAGCAGTACTTC. This gives the protein CASSLEPEFSYEQYF.

This clonotype appeared a few times. The V call is TRBV9, the J call TRBJ2-2; D unclear. V was clipped by 2 bases and J by 6 bases, with 14 bases between them. The CDR3 contains 15 residues. CDR1 SGDLS and CDR2 YYNGEE come from the germline V gene. CDR3 DNA: TGTGCCAGCAGCGTGGCCCCCCGAGAGTCCGGGGAGCTGTTTTTT. Amino acids: CASSVAPRESGELFF. Full variable domain (remainder filled in from reference TRBV9 and TRBJ2-2): DSGVTQTPKHLITATGQRVTLRCSPRSGDLSVYWYQQSLDQGLQFLIQYYNGEERAKGNILERFSAQQFPDLHSELNLSSLELGDSALYFCASSVAPRESGELFFGEGSRLTVL.

The chain joins TRBV28 to TRBJ2-7; D unresolved. Trimming left V 11 bases short and J 7 bases short, with 21 bases between. The CDR3 runs 13 residues. CDR1 is MDHEN and CDR2 is SYDVKM in the germline V gene. The chain's CDR3 is CACHQGPAMEQYF. The CDR3 DNA sequence: TGTGCCTGCCACCAAGGGCCAGCTATGGAGCAGTACTTC. The whole variable domain, filled in from reference TRBV28 and TRBJ2-7, reads DVKVTQSSRYLVKRTGEKVFLECVQDMDHENMFWYRQDPGLGLRLIYFSYDVKMKEKGDIPEGYSVSREKKERFSLILESASTNQTSMYLCACHQGPAMEQYFGPGTRLTVT.

This clonotype has a handful of counts. The gene calls are TRBV20-1 and TRBJ1-1; D is undetermined. Trimming left V 3 bases short and J 1 base short, with 9 bases between. This CDR3 is built from 13 residues. Germline CDR1 reads DFQATT; CDR2 reads SNEGSKA (reference sequence). CDR3 residues: CSASSQENTEAFF. The CDR3 DNA reads as TGCAGTGCTAGCTCGCAGGAGAACACTGAAGCTTTCTTT.